Here is one T cell receptor (beta chain) with its context. In germline, CDR1 is SGHDN, CDR2 FVKESK. This CDR3 contains 15 residues. The sample comes from a study of T cells expressing NK-cell markers. TCRdb re-called the 5' RACE reads and catalogs CDR3 proteins one per entry, DNA excluded. The listing records 550,000 to 600,000 distinct CDR3 sequences. This TCR came from a man aged 18 to 35 in good health. V is TRBV14 and J is TRBJ2-1; TCRdb selects TRBD1, and the lack of DNA leaves this call unchecked. The sequencing sample was made of blood T cells: a sorted CD56 or NKG2C T cell subset, CD4+ or CD8+ T cells, or bulk PBMC T cells (not recorded which). CDR3 protein: CASSQVGAVAGEQFF. Complete variable domain (other parts from reference TRBV14 and TRBJ2-1): EAGVTQFPSHSVIEKGQTVTLRCDPISGHDNLYWYRRVMGKEIKFLLHFVKESKQDESGMPNNRFLAERTGGTYSTLKVQPAELEDSGVYFCASSQVGAVAGEQFFGPGTRLTVL.